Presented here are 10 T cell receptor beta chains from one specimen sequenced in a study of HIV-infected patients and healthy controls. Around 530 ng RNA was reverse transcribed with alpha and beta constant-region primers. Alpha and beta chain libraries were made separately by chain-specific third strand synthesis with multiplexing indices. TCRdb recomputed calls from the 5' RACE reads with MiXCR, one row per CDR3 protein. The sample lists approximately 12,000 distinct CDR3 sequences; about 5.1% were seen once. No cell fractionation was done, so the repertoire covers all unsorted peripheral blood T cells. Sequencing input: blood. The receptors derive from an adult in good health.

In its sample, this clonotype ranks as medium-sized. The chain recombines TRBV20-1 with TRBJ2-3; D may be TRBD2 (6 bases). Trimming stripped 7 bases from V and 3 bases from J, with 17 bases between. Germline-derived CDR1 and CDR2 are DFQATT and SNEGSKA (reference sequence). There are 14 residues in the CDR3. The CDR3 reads CSGTTSLGTDTQYF. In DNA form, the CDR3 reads TGCAGTGGGACCACTAGCCTCGGGACAGATACGCAGTATTTT.

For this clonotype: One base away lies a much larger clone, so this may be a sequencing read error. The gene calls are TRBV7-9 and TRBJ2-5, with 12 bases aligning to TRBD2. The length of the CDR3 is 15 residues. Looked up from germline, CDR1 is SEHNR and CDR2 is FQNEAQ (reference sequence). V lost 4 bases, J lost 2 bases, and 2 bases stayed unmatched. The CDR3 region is CASSSSGGVQETQYF. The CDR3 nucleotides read TGTGCCAGCAGCTCTAGCGGGGGGGTACAAGAGACCCAGTACTTC.

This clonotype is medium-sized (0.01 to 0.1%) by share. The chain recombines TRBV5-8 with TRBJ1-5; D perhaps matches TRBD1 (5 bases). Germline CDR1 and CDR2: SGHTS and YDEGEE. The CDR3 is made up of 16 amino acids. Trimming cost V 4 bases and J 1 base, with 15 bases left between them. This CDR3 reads CASSRLPSGSNQPQHF. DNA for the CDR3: TGTGCCAGCAGCCGACTCCCCTCAGGGAGCAATCAGCCCCAGCATTTT.

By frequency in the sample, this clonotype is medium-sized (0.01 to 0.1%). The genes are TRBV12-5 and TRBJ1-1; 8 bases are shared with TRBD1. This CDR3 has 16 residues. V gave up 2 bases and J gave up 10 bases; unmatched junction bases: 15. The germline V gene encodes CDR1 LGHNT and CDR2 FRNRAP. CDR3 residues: CASGLTPLGQGNSAFF. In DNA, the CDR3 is TGTGCTAGTGGTTTGACTCCCTTAGGACAGGGTAATTCAGCTTTCTTT.

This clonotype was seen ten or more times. CDR3 region: CASSYGNTEAFF. For the CDR3, the DNA is TGCGCCAGCAGCTACGGGAACACTGAAGCTTTCTTT. The rearrangement links TRBV4-1 to TRBJ1-1; D is unresolved. The CDR3 runs 12 residues. Trimming took 5 bases from V and 1 from J, leaving 5 bases between them. Germline CDR1 MGHRA, CDR2 YSYEKL.

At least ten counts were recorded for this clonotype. CDR3 amino acids: CSARAEQLQETQYF. For the CDR3, the DNA is TGCAGTGCTAGAGCTGAACAGCTCCAAGAGACCCAGTACTTC. J is TRBJ2-5 and V is TRBV20-1, with D uncertain. Trimming cost V 1 base and J 1 base, with 10 bases left between them. In germline, CDR1 is DFQATT, CDR2 SNEGSKA (reference sequence). This CDR3 has 14 amino acids.

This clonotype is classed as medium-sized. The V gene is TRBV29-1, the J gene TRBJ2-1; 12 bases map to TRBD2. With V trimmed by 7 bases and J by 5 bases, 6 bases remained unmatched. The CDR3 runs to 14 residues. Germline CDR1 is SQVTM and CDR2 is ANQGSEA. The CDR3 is CSDRTSGDHNEQFF. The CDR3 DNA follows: TGCAGCGACAGGACTAGCGGGGACCACAATGAGCAGTTCTTC.

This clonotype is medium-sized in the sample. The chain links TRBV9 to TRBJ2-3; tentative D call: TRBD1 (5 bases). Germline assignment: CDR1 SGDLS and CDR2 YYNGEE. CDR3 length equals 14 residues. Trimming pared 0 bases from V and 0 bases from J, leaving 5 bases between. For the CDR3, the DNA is TGTGCCAGCAGCGTAGCAGGGAGCACAGATACGCAGTATTTT. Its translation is CASSVAGSTDTQYF.

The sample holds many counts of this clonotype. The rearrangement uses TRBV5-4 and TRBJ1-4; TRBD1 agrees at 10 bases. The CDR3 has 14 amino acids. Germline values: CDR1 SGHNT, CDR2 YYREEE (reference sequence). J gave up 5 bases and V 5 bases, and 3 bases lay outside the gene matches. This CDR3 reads CASRMDRGNEKLFF. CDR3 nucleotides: TGTGCCAGCAGGATGGACAGGGGGAATGAAAAACTGTTTTTT.

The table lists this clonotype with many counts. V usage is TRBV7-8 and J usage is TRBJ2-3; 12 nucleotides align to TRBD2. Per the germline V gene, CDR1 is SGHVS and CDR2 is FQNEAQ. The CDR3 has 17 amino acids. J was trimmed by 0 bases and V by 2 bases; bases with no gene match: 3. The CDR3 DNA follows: TGTGCCAGCAGCTTATCCGGACTAGCGGGGAGCACAGATACGCAGTATTTT. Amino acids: CASSLSGLAGSTDTQYF.